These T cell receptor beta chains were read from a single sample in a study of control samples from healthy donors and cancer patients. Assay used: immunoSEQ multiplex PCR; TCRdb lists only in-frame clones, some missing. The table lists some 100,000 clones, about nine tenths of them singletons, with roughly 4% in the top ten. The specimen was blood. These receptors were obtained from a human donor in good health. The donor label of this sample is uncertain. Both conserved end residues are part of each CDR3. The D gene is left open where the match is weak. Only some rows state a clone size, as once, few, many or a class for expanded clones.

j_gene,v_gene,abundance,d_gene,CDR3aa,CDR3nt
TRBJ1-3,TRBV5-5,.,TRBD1,CASSRGQDEDTIYF,TGTGCCAGCAGTCGGGGACAGGACGAGGACACCATATATTTT
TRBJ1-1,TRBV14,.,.,CASSLGNTEAFF,TGTGCCAGCAGCCTGGGGAACACTGAAGCTTTCTTT
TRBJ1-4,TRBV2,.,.,CASSETARLFF,TGTGCCAGCAGTGAAACCGCCAGGTTGTTTTTT
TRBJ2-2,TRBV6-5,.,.,CASSPGPINTGELFF,TGTGCCAGCTCGCCAGGACCGATTAACACCGGGGAGCTGTTTTTT
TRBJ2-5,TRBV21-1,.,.,CASSDRHLQETQYF,TGTGCCAGCAGCGACAGACACCTCCAAGAGACCCAGTACTTC
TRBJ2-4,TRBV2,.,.,CASTGDVIQYF,TGTGCCAGCACCGGGGACGTCATTCAGTACTTC
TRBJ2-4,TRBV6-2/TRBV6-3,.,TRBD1,CASSETGGGKNIQYF,TGTGCCAGCAGTGAGACAGGGGGAGGCAAAAACATTCAGTACTTC
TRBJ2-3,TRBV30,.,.,CAWRASNTDTQYF,TGTGCCTGGCGGGCTAGTAATACAGATACGCAGTATTTT
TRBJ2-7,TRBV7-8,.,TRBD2,CASSLGLAGGSYEQYF,TGTGCCAGCAGCTTAGGCCTAGCGGGGGGATCCTACGAGCAGTACTTC
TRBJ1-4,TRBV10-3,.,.,CASSGLPNNEKLFF,TGTGCCAGTTCGGGACTTCCGAATAATGAAAAACTGTTTTTT
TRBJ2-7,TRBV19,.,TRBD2,CASSIAGGYEQYF,TGTGCCAGTAGTATAGCGGGGGGCTACGAGCAGTACTTC
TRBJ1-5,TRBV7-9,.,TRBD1,CASSPGTDSNQPQHF,TGTGCCAGCAGCCCCGGGACAGATAGCAATCAGCCCCAGCATTTT
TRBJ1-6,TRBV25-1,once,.,CASSETNPNRIHSPLHF,TGTGCCAGCAGTGAAACGAACCCGAACCGAATACATTCACCCCTCCACTTT
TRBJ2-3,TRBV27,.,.,CASSLRGGGVGTQYF,TGTGCCAGCAGTTTAAGGGGGGGCGGGGTAGGTACGCAGTATTTT
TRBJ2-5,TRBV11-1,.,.,CASSNRGAYQETQYF,TGTGCCAGCAGCAATCGGGGGGCTTACCAAGAGACCCAGTACTTC
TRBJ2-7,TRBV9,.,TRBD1,CASSVGGTAVSYEQYF,TGTGCCAGCAGCGTAGGGGGGACAGCAGTCTCCTACGAGCAGTACTTC
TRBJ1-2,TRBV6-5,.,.,CASSYGREGFGYTF,TGTGCCAGCAGTTACGGCCGGGAGGGGTTTGGCTACACCTTC
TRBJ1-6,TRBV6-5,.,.,CASSYSGRINSPLHF,TGTGCCAGCAGTTACTCCGGACGTATCAATTCACCCCTCCACTTT
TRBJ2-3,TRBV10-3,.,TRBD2,CGTSREKDTQYF,TGTGGGACTAGCCGTGAAAAAGATACGCAGTATTTT
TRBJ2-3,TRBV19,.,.,CASSRQASTDTQYF,TGTGCCAGTAGCAGACAGGCAAGCACAGATACGCAGTATTTT
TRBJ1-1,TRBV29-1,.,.,CSVVGELNTEAFF,TGCAGCGTTGTGGGGGAATTGAACACTGAAGCTTTCTTT
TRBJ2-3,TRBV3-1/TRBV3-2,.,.,CASSDRVGGGIDTQYF,TGTGCCAGCAGCGACAGGGTCGGCGGGGGTATAGATACGCAGTATTTT
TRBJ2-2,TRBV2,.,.,CASSEDLISTGELFF,TGTGCCAGCAGTGAGGATCTGATTTCCACCGGGGAGCTGTTTTTT
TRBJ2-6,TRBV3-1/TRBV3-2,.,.,CASSQVPDHLLSGANVLTF,TGTGCCAGCAGCCAAGTACCAGATCACCTTCTCTCTGGGGCCAACGTCCTGACTTTC
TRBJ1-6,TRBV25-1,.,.,CASSLGPYNSPLHF,TGTGCCAGCAGTCTGGGTCCCTATAATTCACCCCTCCACTTT
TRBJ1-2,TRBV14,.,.,CASSPHAGINYGYTF,TGTGCCAGCAGCCCCCATGCAGGGATTAACTATGGCTACACCTTC
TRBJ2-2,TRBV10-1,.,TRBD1,CASKDRGTGGELFF,TGCGCCAGCAAGGACAGGGGGACCGGCGGGGAGCTGTTTTTT
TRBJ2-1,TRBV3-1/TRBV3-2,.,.,CASSQERREQFF,TGTGCCAGCAGCCAAGAGCGGCGTGAGCAGTTCTTC
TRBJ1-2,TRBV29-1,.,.,CSVEELGAYGYTF,TGCAGCGTTGAAGAACTGGGGGCCTATGGCTACACCTTC
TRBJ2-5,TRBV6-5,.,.,CASSTPLTGQETQYF,TGTGCCAGCAGTACCCCCTTGACAGGTCAAGAGACCCAGTACTTC
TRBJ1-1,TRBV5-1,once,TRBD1,CASSAGTGGTNTEAFF,TGCGCCAGCAGCGCGGGGACAGGGGGCACGAACACTGAAGCTTTCTTT
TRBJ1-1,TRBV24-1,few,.,CATSDPAGFLNTEAFF,TGTGCCACCAGTGATCCCGCAGGATTCCTGAACACTGAAGCTTTCTTT
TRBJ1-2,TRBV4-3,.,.,CASSQDERQYGYTF,TGCGCCAGCAGCCAAGATGAGAGGCAGTATGGCTACACCTTC
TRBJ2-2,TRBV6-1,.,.,CASSGLQGLNTGELFF,TGTGCCAGCAGTGGCCTACAGGGACTGAACACCGGGGAGCTGTTTTTT
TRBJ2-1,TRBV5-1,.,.,CASRVGSQRGTVSRTNEQFF,TGCGCCAGCAGGGTAGGGTCGCAAAGGGGGACTGTGTCCCGCACGAATGAGCAGTTCTTC
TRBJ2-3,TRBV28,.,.,CASSPPTRGRDTQYF,TGTGCCAGCAGTCCACCCACCAGGGGCCGAGATACGCAGTATTTT
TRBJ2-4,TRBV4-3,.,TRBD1,CASSQDDPGQGAENIQYF,TGCGCCAGCAGCCAAGATGACCCCGGACAGGGGGCTGAAAACATTCAGTACTTC
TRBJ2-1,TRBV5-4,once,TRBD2,CASSPGLAGYNEQFF,TGTGCCAGCAGCCCGGGACTAGCGGGATACAATGAGCAGTTCTTC
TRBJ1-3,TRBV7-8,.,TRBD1,CASSPRTGGLDTIYF,TGTGCCAGCAGCCCCAGGACAGGGGGTCTGGACACCATATATTTT
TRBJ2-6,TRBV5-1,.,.,CASAQGLMSGANVLTF,TGCGCCAGCGCTCAGGGCCTCATGAGTGGGGCCAACGTCCTGACTTTC
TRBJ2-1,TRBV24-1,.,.,CATSDLTRAGVNEQFF,TGTGCCACCAGTGATTTGACCAGGGCCGGGGTGAATGAGCAGTTCTTC
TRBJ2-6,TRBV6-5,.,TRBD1,CASSQGEFGANVLTF,TGTGCCAGCAGCCAGGGGGAATTTGGGGCCAACGTCCTGACTTTC
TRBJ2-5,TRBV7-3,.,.,CASSYRGFEETQYF,TGTGCCAGCAGCTACCGGGGGTTCGAAGAGACCCAGTACTTC
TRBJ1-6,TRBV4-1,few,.,CASSQVTTAGGHSPLHF,TGCGCCAGCAGCCAAGTTACGACGGCAGGAGGCCATTCACCCCTCCACTTT
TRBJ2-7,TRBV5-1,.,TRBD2,CASKKAGAIYEQYF,TGCGCCAGCAAAAAAGCGGGGGCCATCTACGAGCAGTACTTC
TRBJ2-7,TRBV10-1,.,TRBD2,CASSEIRGGLYEQYF,TGCGCCAGCAGTGAGATACGCGGGGGGCTCTACGAGCAGTACTTC
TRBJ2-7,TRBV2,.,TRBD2,CASSGGGRGEQYF,TGTGCCAGCAGTGGCGGGGGGCGGGGCGAGCAGTACTTC